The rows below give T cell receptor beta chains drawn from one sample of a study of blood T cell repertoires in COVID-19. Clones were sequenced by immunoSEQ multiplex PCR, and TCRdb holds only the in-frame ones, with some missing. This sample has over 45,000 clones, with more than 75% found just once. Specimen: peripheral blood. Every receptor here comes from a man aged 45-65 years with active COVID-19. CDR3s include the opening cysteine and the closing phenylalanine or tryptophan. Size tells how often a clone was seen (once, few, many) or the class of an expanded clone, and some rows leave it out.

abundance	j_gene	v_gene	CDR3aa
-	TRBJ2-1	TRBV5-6	CASSSPRGPRGNEQFF
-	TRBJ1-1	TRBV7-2	CASSLGHSTEAFF
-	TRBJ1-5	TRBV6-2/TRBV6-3	CASSYSGALGPQHF
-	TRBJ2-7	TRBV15	CATSRDRTSSYEQYF
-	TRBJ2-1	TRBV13	CASSFSLAGGRYNEQFF
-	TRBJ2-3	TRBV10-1	CARVARRCSTDTQYF
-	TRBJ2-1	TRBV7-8	CASSPPGGNEQFF
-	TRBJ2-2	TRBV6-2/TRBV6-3	CASSSGGGPGTGELFF
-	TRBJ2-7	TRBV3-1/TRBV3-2	CASSQGQGGEQYF
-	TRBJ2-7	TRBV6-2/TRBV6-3	CASSYPPFRHTYEQYF
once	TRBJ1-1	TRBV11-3	CASSLRGQNTEAFF
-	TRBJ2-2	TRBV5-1	CASSRTENTGELFF
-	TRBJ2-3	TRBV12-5	CASGRRGGSTDTQYF
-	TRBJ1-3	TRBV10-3	CAISESGQGDTIYF
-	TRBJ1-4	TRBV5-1	CASSLGTGANEKLFF
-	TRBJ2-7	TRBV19	CASGSQSYEQYF
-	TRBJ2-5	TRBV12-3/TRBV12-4	CASSLGVGSQYF
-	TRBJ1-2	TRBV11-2	CASSSTTGNYGYTF
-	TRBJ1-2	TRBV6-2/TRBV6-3	CASSSPQGLGYTF
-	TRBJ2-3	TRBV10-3	CAIEEGASDTQYF
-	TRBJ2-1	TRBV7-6	CASSLDVWPGTGYNEQFF
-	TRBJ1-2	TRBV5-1	CASSPGGGYGYTF
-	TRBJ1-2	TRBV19	CASSIGTGIVYGGYTF
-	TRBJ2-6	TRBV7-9	CASSLGVLGASGANVLTF
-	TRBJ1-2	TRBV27	CASSLSVGRPGAF
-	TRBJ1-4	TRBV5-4	CASSLGWGRGDPNEKLFF
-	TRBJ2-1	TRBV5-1	CASSSGLAGDGSEQFF
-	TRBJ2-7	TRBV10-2	CASSEAGGSYEQYF
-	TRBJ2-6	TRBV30	CAWSSGQSGANVLTF
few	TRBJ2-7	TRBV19	CASSIAPGAPYEQYF
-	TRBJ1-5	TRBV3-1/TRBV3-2	CASSHDTGVPWPQHF